Shown below are 30 T cell receptor beta chains from a single sample sequenced in a study of cytotoxic CD8 clonotypes in ibrutinib-treated CLL. This table comes from immunoSEQ multiplex PCR, and its TCRdb copy is limited to in-frame clones, with some not included. The table lists about 60,000 clones, 54% of them singletons, with more than 20% in the top ten. Sequenced material: PBMCs, taken at disease progression, from a patient treated with ibrutinib. Source of these receptors: a human donor with chronic lymphocytic leukemia.

The V gene is TRBV14, the J gene TRBJ2-1; 8 bases map to TRBD1. This CDR3 is 17 amino acids long. The V gene end was trimmed by 1 base and the J gene end by 4 bases; junction bases not matched to a gene: 9. The germline V gene has CDR1 SGHDN and CDR2 FVKESK. CDR3 in amino acids: CASSQAGTGISYNEQFF. In nucleotides, the CDR3 is TGTGCCAGCAGCCAAGCCGGGACAGGTATTTCTTACAATGAGCAGTTCTTC.

This clone was seen ten or more times. The V call is TRBV4-1, the J call TRBJ1-6; no clear D. Germline CDR1 MGHRA, CDR2 YSYEKL. Trimming removed 5 bases from V and 7 bases from J, with 12 bases in between. The CDR3 is 14 amino acids. CDR3 amino acids: CASSVPEENSPLHF. The CDR3 nucleotides read TGCGCCAGCAGCGTCCCCGAGGAGAATTCACCCCTCCACTTT.

As DNA, the CDR3 is TGTGCCTGGAGTGGGGCAGGCCGTCAAGAGACCCAGTACTTC. Protein sequence: CAWSGAGRQETQYF. The chain uses TRBV30 and TRBJ2-5; D not resolved. Trimming stripped 1 base from V and 2 bases from J, with 11 bases between. The CDR3 extends over 14 amino acids. CDR1 GTSNPN and CDR2 SVGIG come from the germline V gene (reference sequence). Variable domain in full (rest from reference TRBV30 and TRBJ2-5): SQTIHQWPATLVQPVGSPLSLECTVEGTSNPNLYWYRQAAGRGLQLLFYSVGIGQISSEVPQNLSASRPQDRQFILSSKKLLLSDSGFYLCAWSGAGRQETQYFGPGTRLLVL.

The chain couples TRBV30 to TRBJ1-4; no clear D gene. V was cut by 1 base and J by 8 bases, with 5 bases left in between. CDR3 length: 11 residues. Looked up from germline, CDR1 is GTSNPN and CDR2 is SVGIG (reference sequence). CDR3 nucleotides: TGTGCCTGGAGTGAGGACGAAAAACTGTTTTTT. Encoded protein: CAWSEDEKLFF. The full variable domain, in which reference TRBV30 and TRBJ1-4 provide the parts outside the CDR3, is SQTIHQWPATLVQPVGSPLSLECTVEGTSNPNLYWYRQAAGRGLQLLFYSVGIGQISSEVPQNLSASRPQDRQFILSSKKLLLSDSGFYLCAWSEDEKLFFGSGTQLSVL.

This clone was counted a few times. The genes are TRBV29-1 and TRBJ2-3; D possibly corresponds to TRBD2 (7 bases). From germline, CDR1 is SQVTM and CDR2 ANQGSEA. Trimming cost V 6 bases and J 1 base, with 14 bases left between them. The CDR3 has 14 amino acids. Written as DNA, the CDR3 is TGCAGCGTCGATGGGGGGGCCCGCACAGATACGCAGTATTTT. It translates to CSVDGGARTDTQYF.

The gene calls are TRBV7-2 and TRBJ2-5; 7 bases fit TRBD2. The CDR3 is made up of 15 amino acids. The J segment lost 1 base and the V segment lost 5 bases, leaving 7 bases of the junction unmatched. CDR1 and CDR2 (germline): SGHTA, FQGNSA. CDR3 DNA sequence: TGTGCCAGCAGCCGGATGGGACTACCCCAAGAGACCCAGTACTTC. Residues: CASSRMGLPQETQYF.

This clone was observed a few times. The chain links TRBV4-1 to TRBJ1-5, with a tentative D call TRBD1 (6 bases). The CDR3 runs 15 residues. Germline loops: CDR1 MGHRA, CDR2 YSYEKL. V was trimmed by 0 bases and J by 9 bases, leaving 15 bases between them. DNA of the CDR3: TGCGCCAGCAGCCAAGATATATCAGGGGCTGGGCCCCAGCATTTT. As protein: CASSQDISGAGPQHF.

Only a few counts were recorded for this clone. This rearrangement joins TRBV29-1 to TRBJ2-1, with D maybe TRBD1 (6 bases). This CDR3 comprises 13 residues. The V end was cut by 4 bases, the J end by 9 bases, with 16 bases between. Germline V lookup: CDR1 SQVTM, CDR2 ANQGSEA. CDR3 sequence: CSVGRSLGGEQFF. The CDR3 bases are TGCAGCGTTGGTAGGTCCCTAGGGGGTGAGCAGTTCTTC.

In this sample, this clone turned up once. CDR3 amino acids: CASSGGQGSYNEQFF. As DNA, the CDR3 is TGTGCCAGCAGTGGAGGGCAGGGGTCCTACAATGAGCAGTTCTTC. J is TRBJ2-1 and V is TRBV9; D could derive from TRBD1 or TRBD2 (6 bases each). The CDR3 length is 15 residues. Germline CDR1 SGDLS, CDR2 YYNGEE. V gave up 5 bases and J gave up 1 base, with 13 bases separating them.

This chain connects TRBV6-1 to TRBJ1-4; 12 bases are a match to TRBD1. The V gene end was trimmed by 8 bases and the J gene end by 8 bases; junction bases not matched to a gene: 9. The CDR3 runs 15 residues. The germline V gene has CDR1 MNHNS and CDR2 SASEGT. CDR3 region: CASGEYGTGGEKLFF. In DNA form, the CDR3 reads TGTGCCAGCGGAGAATACGGGACAGGGGGCGAAAAACTGTTTTTT.

The J gene is TRBJ1-3, the V gene TRBV7-9; 10 nucleotides line up with TRBD1. V shed 5 bases, J shed 2 bases, and the junction held 3 bases outside the gene matches. CDR1 is SEHNR, CDR2 FQNEAQ, per germline (reference sequence). The CDR3 spans 15 residues. The CDR3 region has the DNA TGTGCCAGCAGCCTAGGACAGGGGGCTGGAAACACCATATATTTT. Its translation: CASSLGQGAGNTIYF.

This clone has more than one count but fewer than ten. The V call is TRBV2, the J call TRBJ1-3; possibly TRBD1 for D (5 bases). Germline lookup yields CDR1 SNHLY and CDR2 FYNNEI. Trimming took off 4 bases at V and 4 bases at J, with 8 bases between the two ends. The CDR3 totals 13 residues. The CDR3 is CASSAGSGNTIYF. The DNA for the CDR3 is TGTGCCAGCAGTGCAGGGTCCGGAAACACCATATATTTT.

J is TRBJ2-2 and V is TRBV18; 8 bases map to TRBD1. Trimming took 3 bases from V and 5 from J; bases not matched to a gene: 2. CDR3 length: 14 amino acids. The germline CDR1 and CDR2 sequences are KGHSH and LQKENI. CDR3 protein: CASSPRTGTGELFF. The CDR3, as DNA: TGTGCCAGCTCACCGCGGACAGGGACCGGGGAGCTGTTTTTT.

The chain joins TRBV4-1 to TRBJ2-5; D is perhaps TRBD2 (6 bases). CDR3 length: 18 amino acids. V gave up 1 base and J gave up 0 bases, with 18 bases separating them. Germline V lookup: CDR1 MGHRA, CDR2 YSYEKL. In DNA, the CDR3 is TGCGCCAGCAGCCAAGCTCCCAAAGAGCGGGTGGACCAAGAGACCCAGTACTTC. Its translation is CASSQAPKERVDQETQYF.

The chain is built from TRBV7-3 and TRBJ2-3; TRBD1 aligns across 7 bases. This CDR3 region has 16 residues. The trim removed 5 bases at V and 1 base at J, leaving 9 bases unmatched. CDR1 is SGHTA and CDR2 is FQGTGA in the germline V gene. Here the CDR3 DNA reads TGTGCCAGCAGCCCGCGACAGGGTCCGGGCACAGATACGCAGTATTTT. Translated: CASSPRQGPGTDTQYF.

This clone was detected a few times. The chain has TRBV2 and TRBJ1-5; D is unclear. V lost 6 bases and J 1 base, leaving 13 bases between the germline ends. Germline CDR1 is SNHLY and CDR2 is FYNNEI. This CDR3 is built from 15 residues. CDR3 sequence reads: CASSLFEGSNQPQHF. In DNA form, the CDR3 reads TGTGCCAGCAGCCTATTCGAAGGAAGCAATCAGCCCCAGCATTTT.

The chain links TRBV2 to TRBJ2-5; 11 bases match TRBD1. Germline V gives CDR1 SNHLY, CDR2 FYNNEI. The V and J ends lost 8 bases and 5 bases, in that order; junction bases with no gene match: 10. This CDR3 has 15 amino acids. CDR3: CASLPDRGLGETQYF. CDR3 in DNA: TGTGCCAGCCTCCCGGACAGGGGGCTGGGGGAGACCCAGTACTTC.

There are a few counts of this clone. The rearrangement uses TRBV7-2 and TRBJ2-7; D is perhaps TRBD2 (5 bases). The V end lost 3 bases, the J end lost 4 bases, and 7 bases lay between the germline ends. Per the germline V gene, CDR1 is SGHTA and CDR2 is FQGNSA. This CDR3 spans 12 amino acids. CDR3 sequence: CASSFVAYEQYF. CDR3 DNA sequence: TGTGCCAGCAGCTTCGTAGCGTACGAGCAGTACTTC.

This clone has just a few counts. J is TRBJ1-5 and V is TRBV27, with D maybe TRBD1 (6 bases). Germline CDR1 MNHEY, CDR2 SMNVEV (reference sequence). This CDR3 is 15 amino acids long. The V end was cut by 4 bases, the J end by 6 bases, with 16 bases between. CDR3 loop: CASSSITGSGQPQHF. Written as DNA, the CDR3 is TGTGCCAGCAGTTCCATTACAGGGTCAGGTCAGCCCCAGCATTTT.

The chain employs TRBV11-3 and TRBJ2-7; perhaps D is TRBD1 or TRBD2 (5 bases each). The V and J ends lost 5 bases and 3 bases respectively, with 11 bases between them. Per the germline V gene, CDR1 is SGHNT and CDR2 is YENEEA. This CDR3 contains 13 residues. The CDR3 reads CASSGTGNYEQYF. The CDR3 DNA reads TGTGCCAGCAGCGGGACGGGAAACTACGAGCAGTACTTC.

This chain uses TRBV27 with TRBJ1-2, with D maybe TRBD1 (5 bases). The CDR3 spans 14 residues. V lost 8 bases and J 4 bases, leaving 17 bases between the germline ends. Per germline, CDR1 MNHEY and CDR2 SMNVEV (reference sequence). This CDR3 is CASHPGRGGYGYTF. CDR3 in DNA: TGTGCCAGCCACCCCGGAAGGGGTGGCTATGGCTACACCTTC.

The chain is built from TRBV28 and TRBJ2-2; 15 bases align to TRBD2. CDR1 and CDR2 from the germline V gene are MDHEN and SYDVKM. The CDR3 has 19 residues. V shed 6 bases and J 2 bases; nucleotides not matched to a gene: 10. The CDR3 region is CASSPPGLAGGFNTGELFF. The CDR3 DNA sequence: TGTGCCAGCAGCCCCCCGGGACTAGCGGGGGGTTTCAACACCGGGGAGCTGTTTTTT.

The gene calls are TRBV19 and TRBJ2-3; D uncertain. Germline values: CDR1 LNHDA, CDR2 SQIVND (reference sequence). The CDR3 sequence is 15 residues long. V lost 4 bases to trimming and J lost 2 bases, with 13 bases between them. CDR3 in amino acids: CASSKWSGLTDTQYF. The CDR3 DNA reads as TGTGCCAGTAGTAAGTGGTCAGGCCTCACAGATACGCAGTATTTT.

J is TRBJ2-5 and V is TRBV11-1; possibly TRBD2 for D (6 bases). Germline loops: CDR1 SGHAT, CDR2 FQDESV (reference sequence). The germline V and J ends were trimmed by 5 bases and 1 base, with 17 bases remaining between them. The CDR3 loop spans 16 amino acids. The CDR3 loop reads CASSLRRKTSQETQYF. The CDR3 region has the DNA TGTGCCAGCAGCCTCAGGCGAAAGACTAGCCAAGAGACCCAGTACTTC.

The chain employs TRBV7-9 and TRBJ1-1; D remains ambiguous. The ends were cut back, 5 bases at V and 3 bases at J, with 10 bases in the middle. This CDR3 is built from 13 residues. Germline V lookup: CDR1 SEHNR, CDR2 FQNEAQ (reference sequence). CDR3 region: CASSPLEDTEAFF. The CDR3, as DNA: TGTGCCAGCAGCCCCCTGGAGGACACTGAAGCTTTCTTT.

Only one count was recorded for this clone. The chain recombines TRBV6-5 with TRBJ1-6, with D uncertain. V dropped 3 bases and J dropped 5 bases, with 11 bases sitting between them. CDR3 length equals 15 residues. Per germline, CDR1 MNHEY and CDR2 SVGAGI. CDR3 nucleotide sequence: TGTGCCAGCAGTTATTTCGTGGGGAATAATTCACCCCTCCACTTT. This sequence encodes CASSYFVGNNSPLHF.

The rearrangement uses TRBV6-1 and TRBJ2-5; D unclear. The CDR3 totals 15 residues. Germline assignment: CDR1 MNHNS and CDR2 SASEGT. V lost 2 bases, J lost 1 base, and 11 bases lay in between. CDR3 in DNA: TGTGCCAGCAGTGAATCTCTTGGTAGCCAAGAGACCCAGTACTTC. Protein product: CASSESLGSQETQYF.

The V and J genes are TRBV6-1 and TRBJ2-7, with D possibly matching TRBD1 (6 bases). Germline lookup yields CDR1 MNHNS and CDR2 SASEGT. The V end lost 7 bases, the J end lost 2 bases, and 12 bases lay between the germline ends. The CDR3 length is 13 residues. CDR3 nucleotides: TGTGCCAGCATTAAAAGGGACACCTACGAGCAGTACTTC. It translates to CASIKRDTYEQYF.

V is TRBV11-2 and J is TRBJ1-5; tentatively, D is TRBD1 (6 bases). This CDR3 contains 14 residues. Trimming took off 5 bases at V and 4 bases at J, with 12 bases between the two ends. Germline CDR1 reads SGHAT; CDR2 reads FQNNGV. This CDR3 is CASSPQGLNQPQHF. The CDR3 DNA reads TGTGCCAGCAGCCCGCAGGGGTTGAATCAGCCCCAGCATTTT.

The CDR3 protein is CASSLRADTQYF. The CDR3 DNA follows: TGTGCCAGCAGCCTAAGGGCAGATACGCAGTATTTT. The chain is built from TRBV5-4 and TRBJ2-3; no reliable D call. Per germline, CDR1 SGHNT and CDR2 YYREEE (reference sequence). The V gene lost 4 bases and the J gene lost 4 bases, with 7 bases spanning the gap. The CDR3 contains 12 residues.